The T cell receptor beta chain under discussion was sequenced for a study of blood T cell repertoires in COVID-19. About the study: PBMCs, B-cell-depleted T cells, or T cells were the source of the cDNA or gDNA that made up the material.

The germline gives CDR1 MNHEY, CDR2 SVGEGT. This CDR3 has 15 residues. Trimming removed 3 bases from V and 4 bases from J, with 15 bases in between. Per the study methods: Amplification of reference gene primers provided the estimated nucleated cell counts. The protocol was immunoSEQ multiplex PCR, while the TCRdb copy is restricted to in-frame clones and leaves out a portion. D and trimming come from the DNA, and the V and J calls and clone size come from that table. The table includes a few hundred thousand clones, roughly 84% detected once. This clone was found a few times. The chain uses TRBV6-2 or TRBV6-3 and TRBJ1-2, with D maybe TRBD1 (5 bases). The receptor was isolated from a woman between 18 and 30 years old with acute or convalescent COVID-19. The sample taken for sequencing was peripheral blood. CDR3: CASSYGSTEIYGYTF. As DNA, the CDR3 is TGTGCCAGCAGTTATGGTTCGACAGAGATCTATGGCTACACCTTC.